One sample yielded the 16 T cell receptor beta chains listed below, sequenced in a study of OX40 agonist ivuxolimab in advanced cancers. The table came from immunoSEQ multiplex PCR; TCRdb's copy has only in-frame clones and leaves some out. The sample consists of about 11,000 clones, over 65% of them appearing once. This specimen was CD4+ or CD8+ T cells sorted from blood, taken in a trial of the OX40 agonist ivuxolimab. These receptors originate from an adult with an advanced solid tumor such as melanoma, head and neck, liver or kidney cancer.

This chain links TRBV11-3 with TRBJ2-1; the match to TRBD1 covers 10 bases. Germline loops: CDR1 SGHNT, CDR2 YENEEA. The V gene end was trimmed by 3 bases and the J gene end by 7 bases; junction bases not matched to a gene: 6. This CDR3 is 15 amino acids long. The CDR3 sequence: CASSLLPGQGNEQFF. CDR3 in DNA: TGTGCCAGCAGCTTGCTTCCGGGACAGGGGAATGAGCAGTTCTTC.

This clone showed up just once. The V call is TRBV7-8, the J call TRBJ1-1; D is undetermined. Germline CDR1 is SGHVS and CDR2 is FQNEAQ. The V gene lost 3 bases and the J gene lost 0 bases, with 5 bases spanning the gap. The CDR3 spans 13 residues. In DNA, the CDR3 is TGTGCCAGCAGCTTCCAGATGAACACTGAAGCTTTCTTT. Its translation: CASSFQMNTEAFF.

The chain is built from TRBV4-1 and TRBJ1-2, with TRBD1 identical over 11 bases. The CDR3 spans 13 residues. Germline CDR1 is MGHRA and CDR2 is YSYEKL. V trimming: 8 bases; J trimming: 3 bases; junction bases outside the gene matches: 2. CDR3 nucleotides: TGCGCCAGCGAGGGACAGGGGGACTATGGCTACACCTTC. It translates to CASEGQGDYGYTF.

This clone qualifies as medium-sized. V usage is TRBV2 and J usage is TRBJ2-7; TRBD1 matches at 7 bases. This CDR3 comprises 15 residues. The V and J ends lost 7 bases and 5 bases, in that order; junction bases with no gene match: 14. Germline V gene lookup returns CDR1 SNHLY and CDR2 FYNNEI. CDR3 loop: CASILPDRANDEQYF. DNA for the CDR3: TGTGCCAGCATTCTCCCCGACAGGGCTAACGACGAGCAGTACTTC. Looking up the rest from reference TRBV2 and TRBJ2-7 gives the full variable domain: EPEVTQTPSHQVTQMGQEVILRCVPISNHLYFYWYRQILGQKVEFLVSFYNNEISEKSEIFDDQFSVERPDGSNFTLKIRSTKLEDSAMYFCASILPDRANDEQYFGPGTRLTVT.

The chain uses TRBV27 and TRBJ1-2; D not resolved. Trimming shortened V by 2 bases and J by 4 bases, and 8 bases separated the two germline ends. Germline V gives CDR1 MNHEY, CDR2 SMNVEV (reference sequence). CDR3 length: 13 residues. The CDR3 here is CASSLGVGYGYTF. The CDR3 bases are TGTGCCAGCAGTTTAGGGGTCGGCTATGGCTACACCTTC.

The gene calls are TRBV18 and TRBJ2-3; 7 nucleotides line up with TRBD2. The trim removed 2 bases at V and 3 bases at J, leaving 2 bases unmatched. This CDR3 region has 14 residues. Germline assignment: CDR1 KGHSH and CDR2 LQKENI. The chain's CDR3 is CASSPGRGTDTQYF. For the CDR3, the DNA is TGTGCCAGCTCACCAGGGAGGGGTACAGATACGCAGTATTTT.

The chain uses TRBV15 and TRBJ2-7, with D perhaps matching TRBD1 or TRBD2 (5 bases each). V lost 1 base to trimming and J lost 5 bases, with 12 bases between them. Germline-derived CDR1 and CDR2 are LNHNV and YYDKDF (reference sequence). CDR3 length equals 14 residues. The CDR3 DNA is TGTGCCACCAGCAGAGCGGGGACCGGCCACGAGCAGTACTTC. Translation gives CATSRAGTGHEQYF.

The chain couples TRBV9 to TRBJ2-5; 10 bases are shared with TRBD1. The CDR3 sequence is 15 residues long. The J segment lost 3 bases and the V segment lost 4 bases, leaving 6 bases of the junction unmatched. CDR1 and CDR2 from the germline V gene are SGDLS and YYNGEE. CDR3 in amino acids: CASSPPGTGEETQYF. The CDR3 region has the DNA TGTGCCAGCAGCCCCCCCGGGACAGGGGAAGAGACCCAGTACTTC.

This chain connects TRBV7-9 to TRBJ1-1; D perhaps matches TRBD1 (5 bases). The V and J ends lost 4 bases and 11 bases respectively, with 20 bases between them. CDR3 size: 14 residues. Per the germline V gene, CDR1 is SEHNR and CDR2 is FQNEAQ (reference sequence). As DNA, the CDR3 is TGTGCCAGCAGCTCAACCAGGGAGGGAAGAATGGCTTTCTTT. Translation gives CASSSTREGRMAFF.

The rearrangement links TRBV6-5 to TRBJ2-6, with D perhaps TRBD1 (6 bases). The length of the CDR3 is 15 residues. CDR1 MNHEY and CDR2 SVGAGI come from the germline V gene. V lost 5 bases to trimming and J lost 2 bases, with 10 bases between them. CDR3: CASSPTGTGANVLTF. Written as DNA, the CDR3 is TGTGCCAGCAGTCCCACAGGGACTGGGGCCAACGTCCTGACTTTC.

The chain joins TRBV30 to TRBJ2-7, with D unclear. The germline gives CDR1 GTSNPN, CDR2 SVGIG (reference sequence). V was shortened by 4 bases and J by 2 bases, with 6 bases between the two germline ends. The CDR3 length is 11 residues. CDR3 bases: TGTGCCTGGATAACTGCCTACGAGCAGTACTTC. This encodes CAWITAYEQYF.

The chain combines TRBV6-5 with TRBJ2-3; a weak D match, TRBD2 (7 bases). The V end was cut by 8 bases, the J end by 2 bases, with 14 bases between. The CDR3 length is 14 residues. The germline CDR1 and CDR2 sequences are MNHEY and SVGAGI. The CDR3 loop is CASSRGGPTDTQYF. The CDR3 DNA follows: TGTGCCAGCTCTAGGGGGGGACCCACAGATACGCAGTATTTT.

The chain recombines TRBV5-6 with TRBJ2-7; 11 bases line up with TRBD1. V was clipped by 3 bases and J by 3 bases; unmatched bases: 11. CDR1 and CDR2 from the germline V gene are SGHDT and YYEEEE. The CDR3 spans 17 residues. The CDR3 nucleotides read TGTGCCAGCAGCTCTCCCGTTGCGGGGACAGGGGGCTACGAGCAGTACTTC. Amino acid sequence: CASSSPVAGTGGYEQYF.

The chain is built from TRBV29-1 and TRBJ1-2, with D unclear. This CDR3 region has 13 residues. V shed 7 bases and J shed 1 base, with 13 bases lying between them. Germline CDR1 and CDR2: SQVTM and ANQGSEA. The CDR3 bases are TGCAGCGCCCCGGACCCGGGTAACTATGGCTACACCTTC. Its translation: CSAPDPGNYGYTF.

This rearrangement joins TRBV7-9 to TRBJ2-1; 10 bases are shared with TRBD2. This CDR3 spans 15 amino acids. The germline gives CDR1 SEHNR, CDR2 FQNEAQ (reference sequence). V gave up 4 bases and J gave up 6 bases; unmatched junction bases: 6. The CDR3 sequence: CASSSSGRAGNEQFF. The CDR3, as DNA: TGTGCCAGCAGCTCAAGCGGGAGGGCCGGCAATGAGCAGTTCTTC.

This clone was found a few times. The rearrangement uses TRBV4-2 and TRBJ2-1; 9 nucleotides align to TRBD2. Germline assignment: CDR1 LGHNA and CDR2 YNFKEQ. With V trimmed by 0 bases and J by 3 bases, 3 bases remained unmatched. CDR3 length: 16 amino acids. CDR3 in DNA: TGTGCCAGCAGCCAAGACCCAGCGGGAGGCTACAATGAGCAGTTCTTC. Translated: CASSQDPAGGYNEQFF.